One and the same sample provided the 20 T cell receptor beta chains below, sequenced in a study of Ad26.COV2.S vaccination and SARS-CoV-2 variants. Profiled with immunoSEQ multiplex PCR; TCRdb holds only in-frame clones, not every one. This sample has 330,000 or so clones, with roughly 90% found just once. Treatment reported: 19 received Ad26.COV2.S at low or high dose, single or two shots; five or six received placebo; per-sample allocation not given. It was on day 63 after the first vaccine or placebo injection that samples were taken. Material: peripheral blood, obtained in a trial of Ad26.COV2.S vaccine versus placebo. These receptors were taken from a person between 18 and 60 years old who received the Ad26.COV2.S COVID-19 vaccine or a placebo.

The chain combines TRBV19 with TRBJ1-1, with 8 bases that match TRBD1. The V gene's germline CDR1 is LNHDA and CDR2 SQIVND (reference sequence). V trimming: 4 bases; J trimming: 4 bases; junction bases outside the gene matches: 11. The CDR3 consists of 16 residues. The CDR3 DNA reads TGTGCCAGTAGTAGATTTAGGGGACAGGTGTCCACTGAAGCTTTCTTT. Protein product: CASSRFRGQVSTEAFF.

The gene calls are TRBV28 and TRBJ1-1; 7 bases agree with TRBD1. The CDR3 runs to 14 residues. Germline CDR1 and CDR2: MDHEN and SYDVKM. The trim removed 6 bases at V and 0 bases at J, leaving 4 bases unmatched. CDR3 loop: CASRMGQMNTEAFF. DNA for the CDR3: TGTGCCAGCAGGATGGGACAGATGAACACTGAAGCTTTCTTT.

A remark on this clone: This CDR3 is also generated by other DNA sequences in the sample. V is TRBV7-6 and J is TRBJ2-1; D not resolved. Germline V lookup: CDR1 SGHVS, CDR2 FNYEAQ. The CDR3 consists of 11 residues. V lost 1 base, J lost 7 bases, and 2 bases lay in between. The CDR3, as DNA: TGTGCCAGCAGCTTAGGTAATGAGCAGTTCTTC. Translation gives CASSLGNEQFF.

The chain is built from TRBV7-9 and TRBJ2-2; TRBD1 matches 9 bases. Germline CDR1 and CDR2: SEHNR and FQNEAQ (reference sequence). The CDR3 is made up of 14 amino acids. Unmatched junction bases numbered 3, after V lost 6 bases and J lost 4 bases. The CDR3 DNA reads as TGTGCCAGCAGACGGGACAGGGTCACCGGGGAGCTGTTTTTT. Protein product: CASRRDRVTGELFF. Full variable domain (rest looked up from reference TRBV7-9 and TRBJ2-2): DTGVSQNPRHKITKRGQNVTFRCDPISEHNRLYWYRQTLGQGPEFLTYFQNEAQLEKSRLLSDRFSAERPKGSFSTLEIQRTEQGDSAMYLCASRRDRVTGELFFGEGSRLTVL.

This clone has more than one count but fewer than ten. This chain uses TRBV27 with TRBJ1-1; tentative D call: TRBD1 (6 bases). CDR1 and CDR2 from the germline V gene are MNHEY and SMNVEV (reference sequence). The CDR3 contains 14 residues. V was clipped by 4 bases and J by 1 base, with 10 bases between them. The CDR3 bases are TGTGCCAGCAGTTACCTGACAGGGAACACTGAAGCTTTCTTT. Amino acid sequence: CASSYLTGNTEAFF.

The chain is built from TRBV6-6 and TRBJ2-1; 7 bases agree with TRBD1. Germline trimming cut 5 bases from V and 9 bases from J; bases unmatched to any gene: 10. The CDR3 has 14 amino acids. In germline, CDR1 is MNHNY, CDR2 SVGAGI (reference sequence). The CDR3 protein is CASSPTTAGGEQFF. In DNA, the CDR3 is TGTGCCAGCAGTCCAACGACCGCAGGGGGTGAGCAGTTCTTC.

The J gene is TRBJ2-2, the V gene TRBV19, with 13 bases fitting TRBD2. The CDR3 length is 16 residues. The junction had 5 bases not matched to a gene; V was cut back by 5 bases and J by 5 bases. The germline gives CDR1 LNHDA, CDR2 SQIVND (reference sequence). CDR3 loop: CASSSRLAGGTGELFF. CDR3 nucleotides: TGTGCCAGTAGTTCCCGACTAGCGGGAGGTACCGGGGAGCTGTTTTTT.

The table lists this clone with a count of one. V is TRBV9 and J is TRBJ1-1; 9 bases fit TRBD1. Trimming at V came to 2 bases and at J to 4 bases, leaving 12 bases not matched to a gene. The CDR3 runs to 17 residues. In germline, CDR1 is SGDLS, CDR2 YYNGEE. DNA of the CDR3: TGTGCCAGCAGCGTCGCCTTGGACAGGGGAAGTATCACTGAAGCTTTCTTT. It encodes CASSVALDRGSITEAFF.

The chain combines TRBV7-2 with TRBJ1-2; D not certain. Trimming removed 2 bases at V and 0 bases at J, with 13 bases between. Germline CDR1 is SGHTA and CDR2 is FQGNSA. The CDR3 is 16 amino acids. The CDR3: CASSLSAVGANYGYTF. The CDR3 DNA reads as TGTGCCAGCAGCTTATCGGCAGTCGGAGCTAACTATGGCTACACCTTC. Supplemented by reference TRBV7-2 and TRBJ1-2, the full variable domain reads GAGVSQSPSNKVTEKGKDVELRCDPISGHTALYWYRQSLGQGLEFLIYFQGNSAPDKSGLPSDRFSAERTGGSVSTLTIQRTQQEDSAVYLCASSLSAVGANYGYTFGSGTRLTVV.

The rearrangement uses TRBV29-1 and TRBJ2-5; D remains ambiguous. This CDR3 spans 15 amino acids. The germline V gene encodes CDR1 SQVTM and CDR2 ANQGSEA. The V end lost 6 bases, the J end lost 2 bases, and 19 bases lay between the germline ends. The DNA for the CDR3 is TGCAGCGTCGACCCCTTTCTGGAGTTTCAAGAGACCCAGTACTTC. As protein: CSVDPFLEFQETQYF.

The rearrangement uses TRBV9 and TRBJ2-1; 8 nucleotides line up with TRBD1. This CDR3 has 18 residues. Germline V gene sequence: CDR1 SGDLS, CDR2 YYNGEE. The J segment lost 0 bases and the V segment lost 6 bases, leaving 14 bases of the junction unmatched. The CDR3 DNA reads as TGTGCCAGCACCCCATCCCGGACAGGGCCTAGCTCCTACAATGAGCAGTTCTTC. The encoded protein is CASTPSRTGPSSYNEQFF. The full variable domain, rest sourced from reference TRBV9 and TRBJ2-1, is DSGVTQTPKHLITATGQRVTLRCSPRSGDLSVYWYQQSLDQGLQFLIQYYNGEERAKGNILERFSAQQFPDLHSELNLSSLELGDSALYFCASTPSRTGPSSYNEQFFGPGTRLTVL.

The chain joins TRBV4-3 to TRBJ1-1, with TRBD1 as a possible D gene (5 bases). Trimming cost V 0 bases and J 3 bases, with 26 bases left between them. Germline V gene data show CDR1 as LGHNA and CDR2 as YSLEER. CDR3 size: 20 residues. DNA for the CDR3: TGCGCCAGCAGCCAAGATCACCGCTTGACGGGGGGTAGGTGGGACACTGAAGCTTTCTTT. Translating it yields CASSQDHRLTGGRWDTEAFF.

This clone was detected only once. The chain has TRBV25-1 and TRBJ2-3; D not resolved. With 8 bases removed from V and 3 bases from J, the gap between germline ends came to 15 bases. Germline V gene lookup returns CDR1 MGHDK and CDR2 SYGVNS. The CDR3 length is 14 residues. The CDR3 DNA reads as TGTGCCAGCCGTTGGGGAAGTGGGACAGATACGCAGTATTTT. Amino acid sequence: CASRWGSGTDTQYF.

This rearrangement joins TRBV3-1 (or the pseudogene TRBV3-2) to TRBJ1-3; 7 bases fit TRBD1. The CDR3 consists of 17 residues. The trim removed 5 bases at V and 0 bases at J, leaving 10 bases unmatched. The V gene's germline CDR1 is LGHDT and CDR2 YNNKEL (reference sequence). The CDR3 DNA reads as TGTGCCAGCAGCTACTCCGGGACAGCCATCTCTGGAAACACCATATATTTT. Residues: CASSYSGTAISGNTIYF.

This sequence joins TRBV19 and TRBJ1-4; D gene ambiguous. The CDR3 loop spans 16 amino acids. Germline values: CDR1 LNHDA, CDR2 SQIVND (reference sequence). Trimming removed 1 base from V and 7 bases from J, with 16 bases in between. The CDR3 is CASSIGVGSGREKLFF. DNA for the CDR3: TGTGCCAGTAGTATAGGCGTTGGCAGCGGACGTGAAAAACTGTTTTTT.

This rearrangement joins TRBV13 to TRBJ1-1, with D maybe TRBD1 (6 bases). The V end was cut by 5 bases, the J end by 4 bases, with 23 bases between. The length of the CDR3 is 17 residues. Germline CDR1 is PRHDT and CDR2 is FYEKMQ (reference sequence). The CDR3 nucleotides read TGTGCCAGCAGCCAACTAACAGGGAGTAATACCGGCACTGAAGCTTTCTTT. Amino acids: CASSQLTGSNTGTEAFF. Full variable domain (remainder filled in from reference TRBV13 and TRBJ1-1): AAGVIQSPRHLIKEKRETATLKCYPIPRHDTVYWYQQGPGQDPQFLISFYEKMQSDKGSIPDRFSAQQFSDYHSELNMSSLELGDSALYFCASSQLTGSNTGTEAFFGQGTRLTVV.

CDR3 in amino acids: CASSSDASSYEQYF. CDR3 sequence (DNA): TGTGCCAGCAGCTCAGACGCTAGCTCCTACGAGCAGTACTTC. The genes are TRBV7-9 and TRBJ2-7; no definite D call. The CDR3 extends over 14 amino acids. V lost 4 bases to trimming and J lost 0 bases, with 10 bases between them. Per germline, CDR1 SEHNR and CDR2 FQNEAQ (reference sequence).

In this sample, this clone turned up a few times. The rearrangement links TRBV5-4 to TRBJ2-7; possibly TRBD2 for D (6 bases). V was cut by 0 bases and J by 1 base, with 11 bases left in between. This CDR3 spans 15 amino acids. CDR1 is SGHNT, CDR2 YYREEE, per germline (reference sequence). The DNA of the CDR3 is TGTGCCAGCAGCTTGGACAGGAGGGTGTCCTACGAGCAGTACGTC. Encoded protein: CASSLDRRVSYEQYV.

The chain uses TRBV7-7 and TRBJ2-1; 10 positions agree with TRBD1. Germline values: CDR1 SSHAT, CDR2 FNYEAQ (reference sequence). V shed 5 bases, J shed 3 bases, and the junction held 4 bases outside the gene matches. CDR3 length: 15 residues. The CDR3 region is CASSRGQGDYNEQFF. In DNA form, the CDR3 reads TGTGCCAGCAGCCGCGGACAGGGGGACTACAATGAGCAGTTCTTC.

The chain uses TRBV5-1 and TRBJ2-2; the D gene could be TRBD1 or TRBD2 (5 bases each). There are 15 residues in the CDR3. Germline V gene sequence: CDR1 SGHRS, CDR2 YFSETQ. V was clipped by 4 bases and J by 3 bases, with 13 bases between them. CDR3 amino acids: CASSPRMGHTGELFF. As DNA, the CDR3 is TGCGCCAGCAGCCCCAGGATGGGACACACCGGGGAGCTGTTTTTT.